The clone carrying this T cell receptor (beta chain) has only a few counts. No antigen is known for it. An end of the junction differs from the germline gene, which may be a read error. These data belong to a study of blood T cells in healthy people across ages. Looking at the study overall: Per two T cells, template switching captured roughly one barcoded beta molecule.

The study, taken as a whole, reports: A roughly linear fall in TCR beta diversity per million T cells was seen with increasing age.

Looked up from germline, CDR1 is KGHSH and CDR2 is LQKENI. The CDR3 runs to 17 residues. Sample-barcoded 5' priming and a J-beta primer mix drove a second PCR of about 6 to 11 cycles. TCRdb fed the 5' RACE reads into MiXCR, producing one record per CDR3 protein. The sample gives approximately 400,000 distinct CDR3 sequences, approximately 52% of which show up once; about 54% is in the top ten. Each donor had 8 to 10 milliliters of peripheral blood drawn. Isolation per sample recovered at least 7 million PBMCs. The chain couples TRBV18 to TRBJ2-7; perhaps TRBD2 as D (6 bases). The clonotype was recovered from a man aged 55 to 70 in good health. The sequenced material came from blood. CDR3 protein: CASSPRPPGGSAYEQYF. The CDR3 coding sequence is TGTGCCAGCTCCCCACGGCCACCCGGGGGAAGTGCCTACGAGCAGTACTTC. The full variable domain, with the rest looked up from reference TRBV18 and TRBJ2-7, is NAGVMQNPRHLVRRRGQEARLRCSPMKGHSHVYWYRQLPEEGLKFMVYLQKENIIDESGMPKERFSAEFPKEGPSILRIQQVVRGDSAAYFCASSPRPPGGSAYEQYFGPGTRLTVT.